This record covers a single TCR beta chain. The antigen is undetermined. Gene names follow the mouse nomenclature. Read sequence stops 1 residue before the CDR3 end, and the germline J gene provides the missing end. Germline values: CDR1 KGHTA, CDR2 FQNQQP. This CDR3 is 15 amino acids long. This sample's time point: mouse harvest day 14 after allogeneic transplant. Tail vein injection delivered 10^7 T-cell-depleted bone marrow cells and 10^6 splenic CD5+ T cells. Mice had MHC-mismatched B6 into BALB/c GVHD, sampled day 7 or 14. Clones were sequenced by immunoSEQ multiplex PCR, and TCRdb holds only the in-frame ones, with some missing. The sample consists of some 3,000 clones, approximately 43% of them appearing once. This sample was taken from a study of tissue T cells after allogeneic stem cell transplantation. Whole-study results and caveats: Few T cell clones were shared across patients, but motif clusters showed tissue-specific shared signatures. Limitations included a small, clinically heterogeneous cohort and limited sampling depth.

The chain uses TRBV23 and TRBJ2-3; no DNA check was done on the table's D call, TRBD1. Specimen: gut tissue. The source of this sequence is a female BALB/c mouse given C57BL/6 T cells with graft-versus-host disease after an allogeneic hematopoietic cell transplant. Here the CDR3 reads CSSSQSGQGAETLYF. The part of the CDR3 DNA that was read is TGCTCCAGCAGTCAATCGGGACAGGGGGCAGAAACGCTGTAT.